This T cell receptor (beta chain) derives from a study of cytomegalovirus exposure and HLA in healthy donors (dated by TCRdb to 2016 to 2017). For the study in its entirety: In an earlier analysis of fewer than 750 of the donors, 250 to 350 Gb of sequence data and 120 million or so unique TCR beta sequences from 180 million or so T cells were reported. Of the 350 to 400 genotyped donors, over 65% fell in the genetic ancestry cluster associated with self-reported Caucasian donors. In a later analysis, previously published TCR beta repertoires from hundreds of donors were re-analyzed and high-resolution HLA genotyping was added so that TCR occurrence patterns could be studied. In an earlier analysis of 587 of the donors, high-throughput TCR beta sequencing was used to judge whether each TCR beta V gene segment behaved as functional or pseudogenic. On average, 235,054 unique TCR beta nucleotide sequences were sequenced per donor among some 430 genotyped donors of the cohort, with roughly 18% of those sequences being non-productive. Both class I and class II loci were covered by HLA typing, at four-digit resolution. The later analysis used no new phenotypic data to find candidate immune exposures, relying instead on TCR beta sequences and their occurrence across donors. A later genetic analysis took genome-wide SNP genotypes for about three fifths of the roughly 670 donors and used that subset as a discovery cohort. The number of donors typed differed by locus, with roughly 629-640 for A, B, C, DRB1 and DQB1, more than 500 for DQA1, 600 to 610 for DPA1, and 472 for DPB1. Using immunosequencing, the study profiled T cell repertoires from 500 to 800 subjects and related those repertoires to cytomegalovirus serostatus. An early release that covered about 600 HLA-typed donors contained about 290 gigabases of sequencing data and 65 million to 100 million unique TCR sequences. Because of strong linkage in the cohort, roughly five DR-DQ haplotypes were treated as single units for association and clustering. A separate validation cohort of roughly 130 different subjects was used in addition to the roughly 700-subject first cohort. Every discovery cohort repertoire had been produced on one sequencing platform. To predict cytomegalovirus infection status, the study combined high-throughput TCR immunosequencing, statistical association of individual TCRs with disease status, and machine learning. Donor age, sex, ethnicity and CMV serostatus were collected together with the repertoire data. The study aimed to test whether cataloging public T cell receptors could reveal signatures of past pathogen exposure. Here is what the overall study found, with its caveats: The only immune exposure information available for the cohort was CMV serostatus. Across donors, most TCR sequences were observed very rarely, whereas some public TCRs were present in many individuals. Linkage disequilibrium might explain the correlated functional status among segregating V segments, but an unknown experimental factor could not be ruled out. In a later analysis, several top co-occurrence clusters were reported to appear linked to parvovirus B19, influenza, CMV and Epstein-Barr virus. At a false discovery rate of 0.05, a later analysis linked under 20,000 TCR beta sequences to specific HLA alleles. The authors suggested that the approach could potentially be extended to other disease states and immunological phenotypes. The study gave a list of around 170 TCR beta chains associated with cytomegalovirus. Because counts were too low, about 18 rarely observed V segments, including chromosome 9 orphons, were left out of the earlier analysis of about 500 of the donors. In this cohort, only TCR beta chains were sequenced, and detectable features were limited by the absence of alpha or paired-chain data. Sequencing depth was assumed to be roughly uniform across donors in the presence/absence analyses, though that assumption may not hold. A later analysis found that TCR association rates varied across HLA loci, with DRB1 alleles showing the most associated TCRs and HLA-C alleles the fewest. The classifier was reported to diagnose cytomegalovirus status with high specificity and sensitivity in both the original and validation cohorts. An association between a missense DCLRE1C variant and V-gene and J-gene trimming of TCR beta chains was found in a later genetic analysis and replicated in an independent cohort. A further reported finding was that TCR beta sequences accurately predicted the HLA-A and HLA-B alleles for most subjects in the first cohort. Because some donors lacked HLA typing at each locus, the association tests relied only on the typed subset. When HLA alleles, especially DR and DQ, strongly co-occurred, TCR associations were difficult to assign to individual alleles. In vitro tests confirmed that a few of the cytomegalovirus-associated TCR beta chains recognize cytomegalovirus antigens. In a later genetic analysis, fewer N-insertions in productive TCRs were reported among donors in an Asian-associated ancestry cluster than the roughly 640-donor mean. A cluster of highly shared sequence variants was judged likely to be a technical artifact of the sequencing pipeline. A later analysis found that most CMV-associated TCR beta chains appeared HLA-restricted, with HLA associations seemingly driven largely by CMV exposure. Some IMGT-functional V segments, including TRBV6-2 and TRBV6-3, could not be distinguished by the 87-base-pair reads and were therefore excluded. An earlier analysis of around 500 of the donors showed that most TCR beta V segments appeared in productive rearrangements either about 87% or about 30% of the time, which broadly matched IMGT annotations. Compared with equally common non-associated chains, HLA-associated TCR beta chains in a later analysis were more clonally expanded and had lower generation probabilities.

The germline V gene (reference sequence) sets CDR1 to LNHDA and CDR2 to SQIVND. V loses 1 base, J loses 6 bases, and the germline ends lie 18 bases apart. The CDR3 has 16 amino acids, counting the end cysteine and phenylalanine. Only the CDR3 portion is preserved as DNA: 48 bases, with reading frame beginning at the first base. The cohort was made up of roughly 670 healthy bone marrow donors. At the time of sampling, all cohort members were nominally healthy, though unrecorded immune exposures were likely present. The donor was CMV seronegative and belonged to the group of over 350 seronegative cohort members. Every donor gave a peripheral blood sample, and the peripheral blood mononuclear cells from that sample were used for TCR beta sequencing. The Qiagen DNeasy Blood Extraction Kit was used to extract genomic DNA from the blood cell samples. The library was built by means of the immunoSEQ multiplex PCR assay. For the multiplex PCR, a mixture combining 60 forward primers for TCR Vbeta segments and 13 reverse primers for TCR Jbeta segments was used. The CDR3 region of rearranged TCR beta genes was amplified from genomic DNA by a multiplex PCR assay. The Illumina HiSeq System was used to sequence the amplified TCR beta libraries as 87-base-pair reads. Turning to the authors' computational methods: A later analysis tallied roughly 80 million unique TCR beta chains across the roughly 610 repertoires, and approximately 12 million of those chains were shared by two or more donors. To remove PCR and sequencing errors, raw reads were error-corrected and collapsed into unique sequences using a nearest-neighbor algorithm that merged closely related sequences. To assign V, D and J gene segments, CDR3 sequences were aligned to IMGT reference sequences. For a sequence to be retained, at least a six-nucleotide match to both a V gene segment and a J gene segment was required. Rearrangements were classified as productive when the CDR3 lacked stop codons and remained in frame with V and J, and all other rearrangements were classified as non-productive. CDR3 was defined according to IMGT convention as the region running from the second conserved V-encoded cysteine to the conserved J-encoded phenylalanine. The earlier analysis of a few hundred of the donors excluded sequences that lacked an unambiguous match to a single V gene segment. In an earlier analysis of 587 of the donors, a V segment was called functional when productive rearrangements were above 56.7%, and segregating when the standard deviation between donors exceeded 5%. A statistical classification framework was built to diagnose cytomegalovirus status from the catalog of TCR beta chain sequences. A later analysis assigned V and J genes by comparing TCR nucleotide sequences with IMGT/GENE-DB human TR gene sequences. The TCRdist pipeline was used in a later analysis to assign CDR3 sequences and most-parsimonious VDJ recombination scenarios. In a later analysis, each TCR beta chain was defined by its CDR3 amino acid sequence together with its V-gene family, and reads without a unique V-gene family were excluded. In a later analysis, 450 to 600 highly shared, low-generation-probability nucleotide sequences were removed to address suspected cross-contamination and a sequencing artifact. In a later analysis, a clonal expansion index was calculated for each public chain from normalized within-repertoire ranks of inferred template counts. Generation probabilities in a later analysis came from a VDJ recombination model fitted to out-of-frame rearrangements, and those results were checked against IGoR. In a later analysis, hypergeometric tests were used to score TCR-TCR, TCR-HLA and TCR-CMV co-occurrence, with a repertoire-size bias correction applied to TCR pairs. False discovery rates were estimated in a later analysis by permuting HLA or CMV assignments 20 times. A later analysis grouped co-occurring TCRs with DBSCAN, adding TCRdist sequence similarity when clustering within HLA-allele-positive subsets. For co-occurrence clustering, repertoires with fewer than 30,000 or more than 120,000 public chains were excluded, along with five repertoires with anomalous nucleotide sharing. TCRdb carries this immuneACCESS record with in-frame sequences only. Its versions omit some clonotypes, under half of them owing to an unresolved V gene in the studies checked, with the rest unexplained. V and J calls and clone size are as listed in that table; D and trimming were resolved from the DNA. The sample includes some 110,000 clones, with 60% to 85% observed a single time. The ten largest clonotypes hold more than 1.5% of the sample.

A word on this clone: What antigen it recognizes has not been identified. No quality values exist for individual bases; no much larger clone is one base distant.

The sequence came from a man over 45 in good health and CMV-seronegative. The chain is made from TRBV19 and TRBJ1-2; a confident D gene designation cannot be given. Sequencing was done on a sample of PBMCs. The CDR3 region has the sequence CASSIVAERSADGYTF. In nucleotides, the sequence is TGTGCCAGTAGTATAGTAGCGGAGAGGTCGGCGGATGGCTACACCTTC.